These T cell receptor beta chains were read from a single sample in a study of T cell responses to AZD1222 COVID-19 vaccine. Some clones are missing from TCRdb's copy, which holds only in-frame ones; the method was immunoSEQ multiplex PCR. The sample has 80,000 or so clones, approximately 91% seen once. The sample was peripheral blood, taken on day 0 of MenACWY control vaccination. Receptors originate from an adult in good health. Each CDR3 is given with its conserved first and last residue.

j_gene: TRBJ1-5; v_gene: TRBV2; CDR3aa: CASSGTVGNQPQHF
j_gene: TRBJ2-1; v_gene: TRBV27; CDR3aa: CASKSGRSSYNEQFF
j_gene: TRBJ2-7; v_gene: TRBV30; CDR3aa: CAWSTGTGSYEQYF
j_gene: TRBJ2-1; v_gene: TRBV20-1; CDR3aa: CSASQLANEQFF
j_gene: TRBJ1-2; v_gene: TRBV27; CDR3aa: CASSFSGPNYGYTF
j_gene: TRBJ2-1; v_gene: TRBV6-2/TRBV6-3; CDR3aa: CASSSPLGLAGVNSYNEQFF
j_gene: TRBJ1-1; v_gene: TRBV5-1; CDR3aa: CASSLYRQNTEAFF
j_gene: TRBJ2-4; v_gene: TRBV6-4; CDR3aa: CASSPELWMNIQYF
j_gene: TRBJ1-1; v_gene: TRBV4-2; CDR3aa: CASRRTAMNTEAFF
j_gene: TRBJ1-2; v_gene: TRBV30; CDR3aa: CAWSQFRINYGYTF
j_gene: TRBJ1-4; v_gene: TRBV7-8; CDR3aa: CASSQSTGPGKLFF
j_gene: TRBJ1-5; v_gene: TRBV6-2/TRBV6-3; CDR3aa: CASSYPRSNSNQPQHF
j_gene: TRBJ2-3; v_gene: TRBV6-1; CDR3aa: CASSEGRGMDTQYF
j_gene: TRBJ2-2; v_gene: TRBV6-1; CDR3aa: CASSEQRTGELFF
j_gene: TRBJ1-2; v_gene: TRBV3-1/TRBV3-2; CDR3aa: CASRDLNYGYTF
j_gene: TRBJ1-6; v_gene: TRBV6-5; CDR3aa: CASRSGLPNSPLHF
j_gene: TRBJ1-1; v_gene: TRBV27; CDR3aa: CASSSLVYTEAFF
j_gene: TRBJ1-2; v_gene: TRBV7-2; CDR3aa: CASSAAVRDGSNYGYTF
j_gene: TRBJ2-7; v_gene: TRBV5-4; CDR3aa: CASSWETGVSYEQYF
j_gene: TRBJ1-4; v_gene: TRBV5-5; CDR3aa: CASSLPGSNEKLFF
j_gene: TRBJ1-5; v_gene: TRBV29-1; CDR3aa: CSVQTGTGDQPQHF
j_gene: TRBJ1-4; v_gene: TRBV23-1; CDR3aa: CASGKQGFRDEKLFF
j_gene: TRBJ2-7; v_gene: TRBV11-3; CDR3aa: CASSSIGQVREQYF
j_gene: TRBJ1-2; v_gene: TRBV3-1/TRBV3-2; CDR3aa: CASSGRDRGRRDYGYTF
j_gene: TRBJ2-3; v_gene: TRBV4-3; CDR3aa: CASSLSGTSGTDTQYF
j_gene: TRBJ1-3; v_gene: TRBV28; CDR3aa: CASEGPGYGNTIYF
j_gene: TRBJ1-6; v_gene: TRBV6-5; CDR3aa: CASRIFDREGSPLHF
j_gene: TRBJ2-5; v_gene: TRBV6-2/TRBV6-3; CDR3aa: CASSYSILSRGPSQETQYF
j_gene: TRBJ2-6; v_gene: TRBV7-3; CDR3aa: CASSLAGANVLTF
j_gene: TRBJ1-6; v_gene: TRBV19; CDR3aa: CATRTDATSPLHF
j_gene: TRBJ2-7; v_gene: TRBV6-1; CDR3aa: CASSGGSGASHYEQYF
j_gene: TRBJ1-6; v_gene: TRBV11-3; CDR3aa: CASSQGLNNSPLHF
j_gene: TRBJ1-6; v_gene: TRBV2; CDR3aa: CASSGRVTAPLHF
j_gene: TRBJ2-7; v_gene: TRBV21-1; CDR3aa: CASSKDNRAYEQYF
j_gene: TRBJ1-2; v_gene: TRBV11-2; CDR3aa: CASSIPTGFYYTF
j_gene: TRBJ2-7; v_gene: TRBV7-8; CDR3aa: CASSFSQKSYEQYF
j_gene: TRBJ1-2; v_gene: TRBV5-1; CDR3aa: CASSPPGHNYGYTF
j_gene: TRBJ2-7; v_gene: TRBV7-8; CDR3aa: CASSLAGQSYEQYF
j_gene: TRBJ2-1; v_gene: TRBV30; CDR3aa: CASGPEQFF
j_gene: TRBJ1-1; v_gene: TRBV6-5; CDR3aa: CASWGVMNTEAFF
j_gene: TRBJ2-5; v_gene: TRBV4-3; CDR3aa: CASSFNSQETQYF
j_gene: TRBJ1-2; v_gene: TRBV11-2; CDR3aa: CASSRDRANYGYTF
j_gene: TRBJ1-1; v_gene: TRBV14; CDR3aa: CASSQSLRSTEAFF
j_gene: TRBJ1-2; v_gene: TRBV3-1/TRBV3-2; CDR3aa: CASSQRTGESYGYTF
j_gene: TRBJ1-3; v_gene: TRBV18; CDR3aa: CASSLVEVSSGNTIYF
j_gene: TRBJ2-7; v_gene: TRBV29-1; CDR3aa: CSVAVGIYEQYF
j_gene: TRBJ2-1; v_gene: TRBV11-3; CDR3aa: CASSLRDQGDEQFF
j_gene: TRBJ2-5; v_gene: TRBV11-2; CDR3aa: CASSLSSQETQYF
j_gene: TRBJ1-4; v_gene: TRBV5-1; CDR3aa: CASSLTGTNEKLFF
j_gene: TRBJ2-5; v_gene: TRBV5-1; CDR3aa: CATRNSQETQYF